The sequence of this T cell receptor beta chain was determined in a study of blood T cell repertoires in COVID-19 (dated by TCRdb to the early 2020s). For the wider study: The collaborator samples originated in the United States, Italy and Spain and spanned the acute and convalescent phases of COVID-19. The prospective study material was composed of cDNA or gDNA derived from T cells, B-cell-depleted T cells, or PBMCs. The dataset comprised deeply sampled blood TCRbeta repertoires from subjects exposed to, actively infected with, or recovered from COVID-19. A freely available public database, intended as a resource for researchers studying the immune response to SARS-CoV-2, is where the repertoires were released. Samples were obtained from the ongoing ImmuneRACE study (first 160 participants) and from over a thousand subjects provided by 6 global collaborators. Nearly every sample came with metadata listing a de-identified subject ID, COVID-19 status, age in years and sex. HLA class I and class II types, where available, came from metadata supplied by the sample provider rather than from assay-based typing.

Paper-wide results and their limitations: How much clinical and demographic metadata was included differed by source and by participant, and the metadata was provided uncurated.

The immunoSEQ Assay, a bias-controlled multiplex PCR, was used to amplify TCRbeta CDR3 regions from genomic DNA. On the authors' methods: Nucleated cell counts per sample were estimated from amplification of reference gene primers within the assay. Sequence reads were collapsed and filtered to measure the absolute abundance of every unique TCRbeta CDR3 rearrangement. For each sample, productive Simpson clonality was calculated as the square root of Simpson's diversity index over productive rearrangements. Entries here come from immuneACCESS through TCRdb and include only in-frame sequences with V and J called. Some clones fail to appear in such tables; in the studies checked, an unresolved V gene covers under half of the shortfall, and the cause of the remainder is unknown. For V, J and clone size, that table is used; D and trimming come from the DNA. Across this sample there are 400,000 to 550,000 clones, with 70% to 90% seen only once. In total, the top ten clones hold about 2.1% of the sample.

Concerning this clone: No antigen is known for it. Base qualities are missing; no much larger clone stands one base away.

Enrolling through a virtual design, the prospective study's participants ranged in age from about 18 to 100 years and lived across more than 20 United States geographic areas. In the prospective study, participants were assigned to cohorts based on the clinical history participants reported in a screening survey and a study questionnaire. Each participant in the prospective study had whole blood, serum and a nasopharyngeal or oropharyngeal swab collected by mobile phlebotomists. Participants in the prospective study had the option to provide additional blood draws and questionnaires over an approximately 2-month period. Before DNA extraction, blood samples from the prospective study were shipped at room temperature or frozen. CDR1 and CDR2 were assigned from the germline V gene as MNHNS and SASEGT. The junction shows trimming of 3 bases on V and 4 bases on J, plus 12 bases between the germline ends. The CDR3 spans 14 residues, from the cysteine through the phenylalanine. The CDR3 DNA has 42 bases and is translated from base 1.

Sequenced input: PBMCs or T cells enriched from blood (not recorded which). The sequence derives from a woman between 18 and 29 years old with acute COVID-19. The rearranged chain carries TRBV6-1 and TRBJ1-2; no D gene is confidently identified. In nucleotides, the sequence is TGTGCCAGCAGTGAGCGGGGATCGCTCTATGGCTACACCTTC. Its translation is CASSERGSLYGYTF.